A few counts support the clone carrying this T cell receptor (beta chain). Antigen: not known. Regarding treatment: oral pan-JAK inhibitor, 5-10 mg twice daily. V gave up 6 bases and J gave up 0 bases; unmatched junction bases: 4. The germline gives CDR1 SQVTM, CDR2 ANQGSEA. This CDR3 has 14 amino acids. The data belong to a study of CD8+ T cells in alopecia areata. Findings and limits, study-wide: Resident alphabeta T cells of normal skin are also sequenced in scalp samples.

After isolation, RNA underwent reverse transcription to generate cDNA as the sequencing template. The table came from immunoSEQ multiplex PCR; TCRdb's copy has only in-frame clones and leaves some out. The sample consists of some 110,000 clones, about 60% of them appearing once. This material consisted of CD8+ T cells sorted from blood, taken at week 24, from a patient treated with tofacitinib. The V gene is TRBV29-1, the J gene TRBJ2-3, with TRBD2 matching 9 bases. The receptor was isolated from a human donor with alopecia areata. DNA of the CDR3: TGCAGCGTGGTAGCGGGGGCTAGCACAGATACGCAGTATTTT. Translating gives CSVVAGASTDTQYF.